The rows below give T cell receptor beta chains drawn from one sample of a study of blood T cell repertoires in COVID-19. Libraries were prepared by immunoSEQ multiplex PCR; TCRdb keeps only in-frame clonotypes and omits some of them. The data contain around 74,000 clones, 70% to 90% of them singletons. Sequenced sample: peripheral blood. These receptors originate from a man in his fifties with active COVID-19. Both conserved end residues are trimmed from each CDR3. The order of the fields is J gene, clone size, V gene, CDR3 protein. Not every row has a clone size; where given, it reads once, few, many or a size class.

>TRBJ1-6|-|TRBV5-1
ASSGGALGHSPLH
>TRBJ1-6|-|TRBV16
ASSQSPGHRLEPYNSPLH
>TRBJ2-2|-|TRBV7-6
ASSHRGLNTGELF
>TRBJ2-1|few|TRBV15
ATSREASYNEQF
>TRBJ1-4|-|TRBV5-1
ASRPPGAVNEKLF
>TRBJ1-2|-|TRBV14
ASSQVEVYGYT
>TRBJ2-7|-|TRBV5-4
ASSRGGDVMYEQY
>TRBJ1-2|-|TRBV12-3/TRBV12-4
ASSSVASYGYT
>TRBJ2-7|-|TRBV27
ASSYQTGGNYEQY
>TRBJ1-2|-|TRBV19
ASSPRGQGYGYT
>TRBJ2-1|once|TRBV24-1
ATSDVTGTSGRPSSYNEQF
>TRBJ1-5|few|TRBV6-2/TRBV6-3
ASSPRGQGFQPQH
>TRBJ2-1|-|TRBV7-3
ASSLIGVAGGTRNEQF
>TRBJ1-5|once|TRBV30
AWSLGRGQPQH
>TRBJ1-1|-|TRBV19
ASSIEGGTEAF
>TRBJ2-1|-|TRBV11-1
ASSLAIRDRGNEQF
>TRBJ1-1|-|TRBV3-1/TRBV3-2
ASSGPRTGSTEAF
>TRBJ2-7|-|TRBV28
ATRVQAYEQY
>TRBJ2-5|-|TRBV5-4
ASSLVSGEETQY
>TRBJ1-6|-|TRBV27
ASRGAASNSPLH
>TRBJ2-7|-|TRBV30
AWSVPPGEQY
>TRBJ2-2|once|TRBV10-3
AISGRGTGEAGELF
>TRBJ2-3|-|TRBV3-1/TRBV3-2
ASSQGGLYTDTQY
>TRBJ1-3|-|TRBV7-9
ASSSPFLTGLSGNTIY
>TRBJ2-3|-|TRBV7-8
ASSLGPFTDTQY
>TRBJ2-6|-|TRBV4-1
ASSPDNSGANVLT
>TRBJ1-2|-|TRBV24-1
ATSGLQGAYYGYT
>TRBJ2-3|-|TRBV5-4
ASSFYTDTQY
>TRBJ1-6|-|TRBV7-9
ASSSKTRDRWDSPLH
>TRBJ2-1|medium-sized|TRBV13
ASSPGVGSYNEQF
>TRBJ1-1|-|TRBV6-1
ASREGGGQKAF
>TRBJ2-2|-|TRBV28
ASSLAGGLTGELF
>TRBJ1-1|once|TRBV28
ASSRTGNTEAF
>TRBJ1-2|-|TRBV28
ASRRGYGYT
>TRBJ1-1|once|TRBV6-5
ASSQTPQGLGAF
>TRBJ2-2|-|TRBV11-2
ASSPILAGVPGELF
>TRBJ2-7|few|TRBV7-9
ASSLGGQTYEQY